The 16 T cell receptor beta chains in this list originate from one sample, sequenced in a study of glioma-infiltrating T cells after dendritic cell vaccination. The method was immunoSEQ multiplex PCR; TCRdb's version includes in-frame clones alone and lacks a portion of them. The repertoire has roughly 100,000 clones, around 91% of them found once; the top ten carry roughly 2.8%. The time point: after dendritic cell vaccination, including at tumor progression/relapse. The sequences come from blood, collected after dendritic cell vaccination. The receptors stem from a human donor with glioblastoma.

This clone was seen just once. CDR3 nucleotide sequence: TGCGCCAGCAGCTTCACAGGGGTGGGTGAAGCTTTCTTT. This codes for CASSFTGVGEAFF. The rearrangement joins TRBV5-1 to TRBJ1-1; 7 bases are shared with TRBD1. The CDR3 covers 13 residues. Trimming removed 2 bases from V and 7 bases from J; junction bases left unmatched: 5. Germline CDR1 is SGHRS and CDR2 is YFSETQ.

This clone has only one observation. The chain employs TRBV5-4 and TRBJ1-4; tentatively, D is TRBD1 (5 bases). CDR1 is SGHNT and CDR2 is YYREEE in the germline V gene (reference sequence). The CDR3 contains 13 residues. Between the trimmed V and J ends, which lost 2 bases and 8 bases, there was a span of 10 bases. The DNA for the CDR3 is TGTGCCAGCAGCTTTCAGGGAGGGGAAAAACTGTTTTTT. It translates to CASSFQGGEKLFF.

This clone has just a few counts. The CDR3 here is CASSLAGGPGEQYF. CDR3 bases: TGTGCCAGCAGCTTAGCGGGAGGGCCAGGTGAGCAGTACTTC. V gene TRBV7-3 combines with J gene TRBJ2-7; TRBD2 agrees at 9 bases. This CDR3 contains 14 residues. V shed 2 bases, J shed 7 bases, and the junction held 6 bases outside the gene matches. Germline V lookup: CDR1 SGHTA, CDR2 FQGTGA.

This chain uses TRBV7-2 with TRBJ2-2; D gene ambiguous. Germline V gene data show CDR1 as SGHTA and CDR2 as FQGNSA. V was trimmed by 1 base and J by 7 bases, leaving 16 bases between them. CDR3 length: 16 residues. CDR3 loop: CASSLGGSSTGGELFF. The DNA of the CDR3 is TGTGCCAGCAGCTTAGGAGGTTCTAGTACCGGCGGGGAGCTGTTTTTT.

The chain carries TRBV5-6 and TRBJ2-2; D uncertain. The ends were cut back, 0 bases at V and 4 bases at J, with 7 bases in the middle. Germline CDR1 SGHDT, CDR2 YYEEEE. The CDR3 has 14 residues. CDR3 DNA sequence: TGTGCCAGCAGCTTGGCCTTAGCCACCGGGGAGCTGTTTTTT. This translates into CASSLALATGELFF.

The V gene is TRBV11-2, the J gene TRBJ1-1; D is ambiguous. This CDR3 comprises 14 residues. V was cut by 6 bases and J by 1 base, with 12 bases left in between. The germline V gene encodes CDR1 SGHAT and CDR2 FQNNGV. The CDR3 here is CASSNNRRNTEAFF. The CDR3 nucleotides are TGTGCCAGCAGTAACAACCGCAGGAACACTGAAGCTTTCTTT.

CDR3 DNA sequence: TGTGCCAGCAGCCGACAGGGCACCCACGAGCAGTACTTC. As protein: CASSRQGTHEQYF. The chain uses TRBV6-5 and TRBJ2-7; 7 nucleotides align to TRBD1. Trimming removed 6 bases from V and 5 bases from J; junction bases left unmatched: 7. Germline assignment: CDR1 MNHEY and CDR2 SVGAGI. The CDR3 extends over 13 amino acids.

The gene calls are TRBV6-1 and TRBJ2-5; D call uncertain. Germline lookup yields CDR1 MNHNS and CDR2 SASEGT. The CDR3 consists of 12 residues. V was pared by 6 bases and J by 2 bases, with 7 bases between. The DNA for the CDR3 is TGTGCCAGCAGCCCGAGGCAAGAGACCCAGTACTTC. Translating it yields CASSPRQETQYF.

V usage is TRBV5-1 and J usage is TRBJ2-2; 8 nucleotides match TRBD1. Unmatched junction bases numbered 7, after V lost 3 bases and J lost 6 bases. The germline gives CDR1 SGHRS, CDR2 YFSETQ. This CDR3 has 15 amino acids. CDR3 amino acids: CASSSGQGLSGELFF. CDR3 coding DNA: TGCGCCAGCAGCTCAGGACAGGGTTTGTCCGGGGAGCTGTTTTTT.

The V and J genes are TRBV7-8 and TRBJ2-7, with 9 bases identical to TRBD2. The germline gives CDR1 SGHVS, CDR2 FQNEAQ. The CDR3 spans 16 residues. V trimming: 1 base; J trimming: 4 bases; junction bases outside the gene matches: 8. The CDR3 protein is CASSLVSLAGQYEQYF. CDR3 in DNA: TGTGCCAGCAGCTTAGTTTCTCTAGCGGGACAGTACGAGCAGTACTTC. The full variable domain, its missing parts supplied by reference TRBV7-8 and TRBJ2-7, is GAGVSQSPRYKVAKRGQDVALRCDPISGHVSLFWYQQALGQGPEFLTYFQNEAQLDKSGLPSDRFFAERPEGSVSTLKIQRTQQEDSAVYLCASSLVSLAGQYEQYFGPGTRLTVT.

The V and J genes are TRBV23-1 and TRBJ1-2; a weak D match, TRBD1 (5 bases). TRBV23-1 carries the ORF label, with uncertain function. V lost 0 bases and J lost 2, with 13 bases in between. The CDR3 totals 16 residues. CDR3 protein: CASSQSPVRGNYGYTF. In DNA, the CDR3 is TGCGCCAGCAGTCAATCCCCGGTTCGGGGGAACTATGGCTACACCTTC.

This clone was found once. This rearrangement joins TRBV6-1 to TRBJ1-1; 8 bases match TRBD1. The CDR3 totals 10 residues. Trimming removed 7 bases from V and 10 bases from J; junction bases left unmatched: 2. Germline-derived CDR1 and CDR2 are MNHNS and SASEGT. CDR3 sequence: CASTGQGAFF. The CDR3 DNA follows: TGTGCCAGCACCGGACAGGGAGCTTTCTTT.

V is TRBV6-1 and J is TRBJ1-5, with 11 bases fitting TRBD1. The CDR3 length is 16 residues. Germline V CDR1 and CDR2: MNHNS, SASEGT. J lost 6 bases, V lost 4 bases, and 8 bases had no gene match. The chain's CDR3 is CASSALIGTGGQPQHF. The CDR3 DNA reads as TGTGCCAGCAGTGCCCTTATCGGGACAGGGGGTCAGCCCCAGCATTTT.

The V gene is TRBV28, the J gene TRBJ2-3; TRBD1 agrees at 7 bases. This CDR3 has 14 residues. The germline CDR1 and CDR2 sequences are MDHEN and SYDVKM. Trimming removed 5 bases from V and 2 bases from J; junction bases left unmatched: 4. The CDR3 spells CASSRQGDTDTQYF. For the CDR3, the DNA is TGTGCCAGCAGTAGACAGGGAGACACAGATACGCAGTATTTT.

This rearrangement joins TRBV7-2 to TRBJ2-1; TRBD2 aligns across 11 bases. Unmatched junction bases numbered 8, after V lost 5 bases and J lost 5 bases. The CDR3 spans 16 residues. Germline CDR1 SGHTA, CDR2 FQGNSA. The CDR3 DNA reads TGTGCCAGCAGCCTAACAAGACTAGCGGGGCACAATGAGCAGTTCTTC. This codes for CASSLTRLAGHNEQFF. Full variable domain (remainder filled in from reference TRBV7-2 and TRBJ2-1): GAGVSQSPSNKVTEKGKDVELRCDPISGHTALYWYRQSLGQGLEFLIYFQGNSAPDKSGLPSDRFSAERTGGSVSTLTIQRTQQEDSAVYLCASSLTRLAGHNEQFFGPGTRLTVL.

The V and J genes are TRBV5-1 and TRBJ1-2; maybe TRBD1 (5 bases). The CDR3 has 13 amino acids. Germline-derived CDR1 and CDR2 are SGHRS and YFSETQ. The V end lost 4 bases, the J end lost 5 bases, and 12 bases lay between the germline ends. The CDR3: CASSPGEGYGYTF. CDR3 DNA sequence: TGCGCCAGCAGCCCGGGGGAGGGTTATGGCTACACCTTC. Full variable domain (missing parts from reference TRBV5-1 and TRBJ1-2): KAGVTQTPRYLIKTRGQQVTLSCSPISGHRSVSWYQQTPGQGLQFLFEYFSETQRNKGNFPGRFSGRQFSNSRSEMNVSTLELGDSALYLCASSPGEGYGYTFGSGTRLTVV.